This TCR beta chain was profiled in a study of graft-versus-host responses after intestinal transplantation (dated by TCRdb to 2020 to 2022). Study-level background: The transplants that recipients got were multivisceral, liver-intestinal, or isolated intestinal. Every recipient was given anti-thymocyte globulin induction, then maintenance tacrolimus and steroids for roughly three years. After intestinal transplantation, graft-versus-host and host-versus-graft alloreactive T cell clones in the graft, circulation and bone marrow were tracked using bulk TCR-beta CDR3 sequencing. Alloreactive clones were identified by sequencing pre-transplant mixed lymphocyte reaction products and comparing these products with unstimulated pre-transplant donor and recipient T cells. Of the 20 to 25 intestinal transplant recipients enrolled in the cohort, one of whom was a retransplant, a few patients without pretransplant specimens were excluded. A peak of at least 4% donor T cells among recipient peripheral blood mononuclear cells was the definition used for donor T cell macrochimerism. Samples from three later patients were sequenced in-house on an Illumina MiSeq with MiXCR processing rather than by the commercial service. What the study reported, not specific to this receptor: High GvH to HvG T cell clonal ratios were observed in the allografts of patients with donor T cell macrochimerism. GvH clones were detected in recipient bone marrow, and some appeared earlier in ileal mucosa or blood, consistent with an intestinal mucosal origin. Conclusions were limited by the relatively low number and heterogeneity of intestinal transplant patients. Early after transplant, peak levels of circulating GvH clones were found to be associated with declines in HvG clones.

The time point label, read with the paper, signifies: cells obtained before transplantation from donor or recipient. CD3+CD4+ and CD3+CD8+ populations were FACS-sorted from unstimulated pre-transplant donor and recipient cells taken from spleen or lymph nodes. The CDR3 runs 15 residues from the cysteine to the phenylalanine. Solely the CDR3 DNA is kept, with 45 bases framed from the first base. V is pared back by 4 bases and J by 2 bases, with 13 bases lying between the germline termini. CDR1 and CDR2 are read off the germline V gene as SNHLY and FYNNEI. In this sample, this clone turned up once. Its antigen is not yet known. The record has no base qualities; no much larger clone is one base away. The library was prepared using the immunoSEQ multiplex PCR assay. In most patients, genomic DNA was isolated using the Qiagen DNeasy Blood and Tissue Kit and sent frozen to Adaptive Biotechnologies for TCR sequencing. For most patients, genomic DNA was subjected to high-throughput TCR-beta CDR3 sequencing by Adaptive Biotechnologies. Turning to the authors' computational methods: Adaptive's ImmunoSEQ software supplied the TCR sequencing data for 15 to 20 patients, while MiXCR and VDJtools were used to process a few other patients. To correct CD4 versus CD8 sorting errors, sequences present in both subsets at a frequency ratio below 5:1 were removed. CDR3 nucleotide sequences shared between donor and recipient were removed because the origin of such sequences could not be assigned. To be classed as alloreactive, a clone needed at least 2-fold expansion over unstimulated cells and a minimum CFSE-low frequency of 0.002% (template counts) or 0.001% (read counts). Clones were considered mappable if detected in sequenced pre-transplant spleen, lymph node, or MLR CFSE-low populations of the donor or recipient. Cumulative frequency of alloreactive clones was calculated as a percentage of all sequences weighted by copy number. Here the immuneACCESS table is served through TCRdb, limited to in-frame sequences with V and J called. Missing clones are a known gap in these copies; in checked studies unresolved V genes cover under half, and the rest lacks a known reason. The D gene and trimming were derived from the DNA, and the V and J assignments and clone size from that table. The sample table holds more than 95,000 clones, of which approximately 90% were seen once. The top ten clonotypes cover roughly 0.2% of the sample.

This clonotype was obtained from a human donor who received an intestinal transplant. Source: unstimulated CD4+ T cells sorted from spleen or lymph node cells, taken before intestinal transplant. The chain was built from TRBV2 and TRBJ2-3, with TRBD2 perhaps the D gene, on 5 matching bases. The CDR3: CASSVSGLHTDTQYF. The DNA sequence follows: TGTGCCAGCAGTGTGTCGGGATTGCACACAGATACGCAGTATTTT.